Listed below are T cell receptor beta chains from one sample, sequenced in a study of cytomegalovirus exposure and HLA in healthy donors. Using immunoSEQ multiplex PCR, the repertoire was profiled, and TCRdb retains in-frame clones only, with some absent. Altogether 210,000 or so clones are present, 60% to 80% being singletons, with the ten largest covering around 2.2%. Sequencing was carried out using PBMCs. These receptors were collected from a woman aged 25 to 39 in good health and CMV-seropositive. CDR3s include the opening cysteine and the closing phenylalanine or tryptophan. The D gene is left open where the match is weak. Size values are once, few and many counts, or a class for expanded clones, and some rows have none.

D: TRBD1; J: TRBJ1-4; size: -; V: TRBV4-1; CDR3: CASSQGDRFEKLFF; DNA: TGCGCCAGCAGCCAAGGGGACAGGTTTGAAAAACTGTTTTTT
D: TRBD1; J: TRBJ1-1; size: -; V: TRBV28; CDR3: CASSLSRTGRFGAFF; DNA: TGTGCCAGCAGCCTCTCTAGGACAGGCCGGTTCGGAGCTTTCTTT
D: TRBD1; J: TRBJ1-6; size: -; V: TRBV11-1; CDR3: CASSSGQGGSYNSPLHF; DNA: TGTGCCAGCAGCTCGGGACAGGGAGGCTCCTATAATTCACCCCTCCACTTT
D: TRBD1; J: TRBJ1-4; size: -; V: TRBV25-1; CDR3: CASSDTGTADEKLFF; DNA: TGTGCCAGCAGTGATACCGGGACAGCGGACGAAAAACTGTTTTTT
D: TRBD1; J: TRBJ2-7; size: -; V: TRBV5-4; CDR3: CASSIRDRGSYEQYF; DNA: TGTGCCAGCAGCATCCGGGACAGGGGTTCCTACGAGCAGTACTTC
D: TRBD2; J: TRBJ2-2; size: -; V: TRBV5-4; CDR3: CASSLASGNTGELFF; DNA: TGTGCCAGCAGCTTGGCTAGCGGGAACACCGGGGAGCTGTTTTTT
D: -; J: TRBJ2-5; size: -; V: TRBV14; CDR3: CASSQGFWAEETQYF; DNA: TGTGCCAGCAGCCAAGGCTTCTGGGCAGAAGAGACCCAGTACTTC
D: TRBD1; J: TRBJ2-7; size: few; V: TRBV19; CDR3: CASTADRGLGEQYF; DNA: TGTGCCAGTACCGCGGACAGGGGGTTGGGCGAGCAGTACTTC
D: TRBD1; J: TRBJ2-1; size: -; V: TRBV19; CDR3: CASSIVPGQYNEQFF; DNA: TGTGCCAGTAGTATAGTCCCGGGACAGTACAATGAGCAGTTCTTC
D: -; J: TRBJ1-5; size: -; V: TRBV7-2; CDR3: CASSEQVDNQPQHF; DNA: TGTGCCAGCAGCGAACAGGTGGACAATCAGCCCCAGCATTTT
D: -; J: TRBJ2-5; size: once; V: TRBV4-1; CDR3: CASSQEGLGGGKTQYF; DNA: TGCGCCAGCAGCCAAGAGGGACTAGGGGGCGGCAAGACCCAGTACTTC
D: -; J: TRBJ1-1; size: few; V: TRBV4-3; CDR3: CASSQFQGNTEAFF; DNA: TGCGCCAGCAGCCAATTTCAGGGGAACACTGAAGCTTTCTTT
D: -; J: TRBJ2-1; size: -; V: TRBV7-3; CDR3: CASSAIDRYNEQFF; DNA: TGTGCCAGCAGTGCAATAGATCGATACAATGAGCAGTTCTTC
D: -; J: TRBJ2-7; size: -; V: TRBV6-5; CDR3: CASRVGTHYEQYF; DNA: TGTGCCAGCAGGGTCGGGACACATTACGAGCAGTACTTC
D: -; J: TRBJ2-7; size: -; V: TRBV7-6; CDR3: CASSLAGGAYEQYF; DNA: TGTGCCAGCAGCTTAGCTGGCGGAGCCTACGAGCAGTACTTC
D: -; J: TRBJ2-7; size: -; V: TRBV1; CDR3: CTSSQCRRGYEQYF; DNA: TGCACCAGCAGCCAATGCCGGAGAGGGTACGAGCAGTACTTC
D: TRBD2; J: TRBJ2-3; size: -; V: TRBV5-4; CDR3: CASSLVSGANTQYF; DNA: TGTGCCAGCAGCTTGGTTAGCGGGGCTAATACGCAGTATTTT
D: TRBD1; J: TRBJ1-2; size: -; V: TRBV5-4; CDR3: CASSRDREGGYTF; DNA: TGTGCCAGCAGTAGGGACAGGGAGGGCGGCTACACCTTC
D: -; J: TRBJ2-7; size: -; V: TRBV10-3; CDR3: CAISELGSLDEQYF; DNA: TGTGCCATCAGTGAACTCGGGAGTCTCGACGAGCAGTACTTC
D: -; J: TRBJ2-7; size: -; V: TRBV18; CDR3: CASSPRLGRVTEEQYF; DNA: TGTGCCAGCTCACCACGGTTGGGCAGGGTGACGGAGGAGCAGTACTTC
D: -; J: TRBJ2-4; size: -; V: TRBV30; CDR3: CAWREASAKNIQYF; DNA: TGTGCCTGGAGGGAAGCGTCTGCCAAAAACATTCAGTACTTC
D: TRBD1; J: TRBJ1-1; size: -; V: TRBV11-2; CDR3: CASSLALTGAKGNTEAFF; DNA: TGTGCCAGCAGCTTAGCCCTCACAGGGGCTAAGGGGAACACTGAAGCTTTCTTT
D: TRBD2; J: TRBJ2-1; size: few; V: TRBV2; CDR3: CARGLAGGPSEQFF; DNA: TGTGCCAGGGGACTAGCGGGAGGGCCGAGTGAGCAGTTCTTC
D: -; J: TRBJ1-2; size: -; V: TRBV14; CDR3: CASSQGPSGVYGYTF; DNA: TGTGCCAGCAGCCAAGGACCCTCAGGGGTATATGGCTACACCTTC
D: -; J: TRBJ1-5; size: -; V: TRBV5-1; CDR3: CASSSEGSGDQPQHF; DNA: TGCGCCAGCAGCTCCGAGGGCTCGGGGGACCAGCCCCAGCATTTT
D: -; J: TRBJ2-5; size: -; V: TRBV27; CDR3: CASSPIQTGHAETQYF; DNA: TGTGCCAGCAGTCCAATACAGACAGGCCACGCGGAGACCCAGTACTTC
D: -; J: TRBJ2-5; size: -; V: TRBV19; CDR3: CASFGSPGGTQYF; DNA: TGTGCCAGCTTCGGATCTCCAGGTGGGACCCAGTACTTC
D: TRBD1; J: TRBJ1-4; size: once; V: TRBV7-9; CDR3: CARSLRRQGLSEKLFF; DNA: TGTGCCCGCAGCTTAAGGCGACAGGGGTTAAGTGAAAAACTGTTTTTT
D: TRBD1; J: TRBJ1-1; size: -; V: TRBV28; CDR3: CASRAGGVGTEAFF; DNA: TGTGCCAGCAGGGCAGGGGGCGTGGGCACTGAAGCTTTCTTT
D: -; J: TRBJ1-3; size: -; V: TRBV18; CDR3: CASSPTLISSGNTIYF; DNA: TGTGCCAGCTCACCGACACTCATTAGCTCTGGAAACACCATATATTTT
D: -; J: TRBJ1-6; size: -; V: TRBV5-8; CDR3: CASSLEPGGGSSLHF; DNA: TGTGCCAGCAGCTTGGAGCCTGGGGGCGGGTCATCCCTCCACTTT
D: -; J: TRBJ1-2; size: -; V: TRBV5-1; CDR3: CASSLDGGHGYTF; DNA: TGCGCCAGCAGCTTGGACGGTGGGCATGGCTACACCTTC
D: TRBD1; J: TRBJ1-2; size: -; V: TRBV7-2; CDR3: CASSPDRLYGYTF; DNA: TGTGCCAGCAGCCCGGACAGGTTATATGGCTACACCTTC
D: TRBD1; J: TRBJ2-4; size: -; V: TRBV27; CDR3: CASSYSDRVAKNIQYF; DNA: TGTGCCAGCAGTTATTCGGACAGGGTAGCCAAAAACATTCAGTACTTC
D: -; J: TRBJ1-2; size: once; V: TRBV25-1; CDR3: CASSVPGSSYYGYTF; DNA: TGTGCCAGCAGTGTCCCAGGGTCCTCATACTATGGCTACACCTTC
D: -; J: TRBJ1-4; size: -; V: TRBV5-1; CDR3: CASSFGATTNEKLFF; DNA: TGCGCCAGCAGCTTTGGAGCGACAACTAATGAAAAACTGTTTTTT
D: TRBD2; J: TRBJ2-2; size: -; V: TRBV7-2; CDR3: CASSLSGRTGELFF; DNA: TGTGCCAGCAGCCTTAGCGGGAGGACCGGGGAGCTGTTTTTT
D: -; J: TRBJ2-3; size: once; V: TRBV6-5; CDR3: CASSYLGGGTDTQYF; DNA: TGTGCCAGCAGTTACTTGGGGGGAGGCACAGATACGCAGTATTTT
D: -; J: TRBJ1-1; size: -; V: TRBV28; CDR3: CASSLPSPTEAFF; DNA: TGTGCCAGCAGTTTACCATCCCCCACTGAAGCTTTCTTT
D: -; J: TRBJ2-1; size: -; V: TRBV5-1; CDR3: CASSLRDLYNEQFF; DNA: TGCGCCAGCAGCTTGAGGGACTTGTACAATGAGCAGTTCTTC
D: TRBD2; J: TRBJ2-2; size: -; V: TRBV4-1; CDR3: CASSQGSGTSGYTGELFF; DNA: TGCGCCAGCAGCCAAGGTTCCGGGACTAGCGGGTACACCGGGGAGCTGTTTTTT
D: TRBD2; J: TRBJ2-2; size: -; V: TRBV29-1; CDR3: CSVASGRAGGELFF; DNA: TGCAGCGTTGCGAGCGGGAGGGCCGGCGGGGAGCTGTTTTTT
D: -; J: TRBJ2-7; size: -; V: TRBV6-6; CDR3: CASINSFPHEQYF; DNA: TGTGCCAGCATCAACTCCTTCCCCCACGAGCAGTACTTC
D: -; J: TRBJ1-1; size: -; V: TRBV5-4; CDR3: CASSRQMNTEAFF; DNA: TGTGCCAGCAGTCGACAGATGAACACTGAAGCTTTCTTT
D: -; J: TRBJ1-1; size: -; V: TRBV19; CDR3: CASSLAGSRAFF; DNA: TGTGCCAGTAGTCTGGCAGGGTCTCGGGCTTTCTTT
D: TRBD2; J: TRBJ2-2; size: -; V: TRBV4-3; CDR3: CASSQQIWGLAGTGELFF; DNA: TGCGCCAGCAGCCAACAGATATGGGGGCTAGCGGGGACCGGGGAGCTGTTTTTT
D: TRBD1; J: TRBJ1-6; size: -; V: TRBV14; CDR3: CASSPRDRNSPLHF; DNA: TGTGCCAGCAGCCCCCGGGACAGGAATTCACCCCTCCACTTT
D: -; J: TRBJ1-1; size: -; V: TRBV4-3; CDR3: CASSQGAGRGEAFF; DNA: TGCGCCAGCAGCCAAGGGGCAGGGAGGGGTGAAGCTTTCTTT
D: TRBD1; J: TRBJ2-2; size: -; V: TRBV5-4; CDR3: CASSLGQGHTGELFF; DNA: TGTGCCAGCAGCCTAGGACAGGGCCACACCGGGGAGCTGTTTTTT
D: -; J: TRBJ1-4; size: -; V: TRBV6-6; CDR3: CASSYSTGEWEKLFF; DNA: TGTGCCAGCAGTTACTCGACCGGAGAATGGGAAAAACTGTTTTTT
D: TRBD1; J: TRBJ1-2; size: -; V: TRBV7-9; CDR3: CASSSETGVYGYTF; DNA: TGTGCCAGCAGCTCCGAGACAGGGGTCTATGGCTACACCTTC
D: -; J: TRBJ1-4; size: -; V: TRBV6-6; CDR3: CASSYSIRGGNEKLFF; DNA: TGTGCCAGCAGTTACTCGATTCGGGGGGGTAATGAAAAACTGTTTTTT
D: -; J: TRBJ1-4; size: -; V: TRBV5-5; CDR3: CASSLDPSSQLFF; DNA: TGTGCCAGCAGCTTGGACCCATCGAGCCAACTGTTTTTT